These T cell receptor beta chains were read from a single sample in a study of T-cell reconstitution after alpha-beta-depleted transplantation in children. TCRdb re-analysed the PCR reads in MiXCR, keeping a single row per CDR3 protein. This sample has approximately 590,000 distinct CDR3 sequences, with roughly a tenth found just once. The source material was PBMCs from the stem cell graft donor, sampled from the stem cell graft. These receptor sequences come from a human donor who donated a stem cell graft to a child with acute myeloid leukemia. CDR3s include the opening cysteine and the closing phenylalanine or tryptophan. The D gene is left open where the match is weak. Not all rows give a size; the values are once, few, many and, for expanded clones, a class.

clone size	CDR3 length	D gene	V gene	J gene	CDR3 DNA	CDR3 protein
many	21	TRBD2	TRBV28	TRBJ2-3	TGTGCCAGCAGGCTGTTACAGCAAGTGCCTAGCGGGAGAGAGGGCACAGATACGCAGTATTTT	CASRLLQQVPSGREGTDTQYF
many	16	.	TRBV18	TRBJ1-5	TGTGCCAGCTCACCAGCTTCTGGTAATAGCAATCAGCCCCAGCATTTT	CASSPASGNSNQPQHF
few	14	.	TRBV7-6	TRBJ2-7	TGTGCCAGCAGCTTGCGGGGGCCCAACTACGAGCAGTACTTC	CASSLRGPNYEQYF
.	14	TRBD2	TRBV12-3/TRBV12-4	TRBJ2-1	TGTGCCAGCCCGGCCCCCGGAGTAGCGGGAGAGCAGTTCTTC	CASPAPGVAGEQFF
.	14	TRBD2	TRBV4-2	TRBJ2-5	TGTGCCAGCAGCCAGGACACTAGCGGGAGGGGCCAGTACTTC	CASSQDTSGRGQYF
many	11	.	TRBV14	TRBJ2-1	TGTGCCAGCAGCCAGGCCTATGAGCAGTTCTTC	CASSQAYEQFF
many	14	.	TRBV12-3/TRBV12-4	TRBJ2-2	TGTGCCAGCAGTGCAAACAGGGTCACCGGGGAGCTGTTTTTT	CASSANRVTGELFF
.	13	.	TRBV29-1	TRBJ2-5	TGCAGCGTTGAACGTGGGACTCAAGAGACCCAGTACTTC	CSVERGTQETQYF
many	13	.	TRBV11-2	TRBJ2-3	TGTGCCAGCAGCTTAGTTGGAGGGGATACGCAGTATTTT	CASSLVGGDTQYF
many	15	.	TRBV29-1	TRBJ2-2	TGCAGCGGGGCCGTGGCGGTCGCGAACACCGGGGAGCTGTTTTTT	CSGAVAVANTGELFF
.	15	TRBD2	TRBV15	TRBJ2-7	TGTGCCACCAGCTCAGGGATAGCGGGGAAATACGAGCAGTACTTC	CATSSGIAGKYEQYF
many	12	.	TRBV20-1	TRBJ1-2	TGCAGTGCAGAGGACGGATACTATGGCTACACCTTC	CSAEDGYYGYTF
.	16	TRBD1	TRBV2	TRBJ1-6	TGTGCCAGCAGTGAAGTAGGGGACAGGGTAAATTCACCCCTCCACTTT	CASSEVGDRVNSPLHF
many	16	TRBD2	TRBV3-1	TRBJ2-7	TGTGCCAGCAGCCCCTCGGGAGCGGGAGTGGTGGGAGAGCAGTACTTC	CASSPSGAGVVGEQYF
.	15	TRBD2	TRBV5-1	TRBJ2-1	TGCGCCAGCAGCTTGGCTAGCGGGACGTCAGGTGAGCAGTTCTTC	CASSLASGTSGEQFF
many	14	.	TRBV7-2	TRBJ2-7	TGTGCCAGCAGGCGGGGGCTAGACGGCTACGAGCAGTACTTC	CASRRGLDGYEQYF
.	16	.	TRBV14	TRBJ1-1	TGTGCCAGCAGCCAAGGGGGACTCTTTAGGGACACTGAAGCTTTCTTT	CASSQGGLFRDTEAFF
few	17	TRBD2	TRBV27	TRBJ2-7	TGTGCCAGCAGTTCCCGGACTAGCGGGATCGGTTCCTACGAGCAGTACTTC	CASSSRTSGIGSYEQYF
many	18	TRBD2	TRBV20-1	TRBJ2-1	TGCAGTGCTAGAATGGGGAGGACTAGCGGGCCTACCTACAATGAGCAGTTCTTC	CSARMGRTSGPTYNEQFF
few	14	TRBD1	TRBV10-3	TRBJ1-6	TGTGCCATAAGGACAGGCCCCACTACGTCACCCCTCCACTTT	CAIRTGPTTSPLHF
.	14	.	TRBV19	TRBJ1-1	TGTGCCAGTAGTATCAATCCTAGGAACACTGAAGCTTTCTTT	CASSINPRNTEAFF
.	13	.	TRBV30	TRBJ1-1	TGTGCCTGGAAGAGGATTGGGAACACTGAAGCTTTCTTT	CAWKRIGNTEAFF
few	13	.	TRBV27	TRBJ2-1	TGTGCCAGCAGTTTGTTGGGTTACAATGAGCAGTTCTTC	CASSLLGYNEQFF
many	13	TRBD2	TRBV20-1	TRBJ2-7	TGCAGTGCTAGGAGAGCGGGAGGGACCGAGCAGTACTTC	CSARRAGGTEQYF
many	16	.	TRBV3-1	TRBJ2-3	TGTGCCAGCAGCCTCAGGGGTAGCGGAAGCACAGATACGCAGTATTTT	CASSLRGSGSTDTQYF
.	15	.	TRBV12-3/TRBV12-4	TRBJ2-4	TGTGCCAGCAGTTTAGCGGGAGGCCATAAAAACATTCAGTACTTC	CASSLAGGHKNIQYF
.	13	.	TRBV30	TRBJ2-1	TGTGCCTGGCTGGGGACTGGGGTCAATGAGCAGTTCTTC	CAWLGTGVNEQFF
.	12	.	TRBV6-1	TRBJ1-1	TGTGCCAGCAGTGAACTGGCAGTCCGGGCTTTCTTT	CASSELAVRAFF
few	16	.	TRBV6-1	TRBJ2-2	TGTGCCAGCAGGCCTTTGACTGGAATGCTCACCGGGGAGCTGTTTTTT	CASRPLTGMLTGELFF
.	13	.	TRBV2	TRBJ1-1	TGTGCCAGCAACCCGGGAGGGAAGGGTGAAGCTTTCTTT	CASNPGGKGEAFF
few	13	.	TRBV20-1	TRBJ2-6	TGCAGTCTGAGGGAGTCTGGGGCCAACGTCCTGACTTTC	CSLRESGANVLTF
.	15	.	TRBV12-3/TRBV12-4	TRBJ2-1	TGTGCCAGCAGGATGACAGGCAAGCCCCCCAATGAGCAGTTCTTC	CASRMTGKPPNEQFF
many	11	TRBD1	TRBV20-1	TRBJ1-2	TGCAGTGCTACTACAGGGGGGAACTACACCTTC	CSATTGGNYTF
few	10	.	TRBV20-1	TRBJ1-2	TGCAGTGCTAGGTGGAGAGGCTACACCTTC	CSARWRGYTF
many	15	.	TRBV6-1	TRBJ2-7	TGTGCCAGCACCAGCAGATGGGACCAATCTGACGAGCAGTACTTC	CASTSRWDQSDEQYF
many	11	.	TRBV20-1	TRBJ2-7	TGCAGTGCCCCGGACCACTACGAGCAGTACTTC	CSAPDHYEQYF
many	14	.	TRBV7-9	TRBJ2-7	TGTGCCAGCAGCTTCGGTAGCGGAAGCTACGAGCAGTACTTC	CASSFGSGSYEQYF